These 17 T cell receptor beta chains were all obtained from the same sample, sequenced in a study of T cell responses to AZD1222 COVID-19 vaccine. Assay used: immunoSEQ multiplex PCR; TCRdb lists only in-frame clones, some missing. The sample has 150,000 to 160,000 clones, under 95% seen once. The sample here was peripheral blood, taken on day 0 of AZD1222 vaccination. The receptors derive from an adult in good health.

V is TRBV12-3 or TRBV12-4 and J is TRBJ1-1; no definite D call. Trimming stripped 5 bases from V and 4 bases from J, with 8 bases between. The CDR3 has 12 amino acids. CDR3 nucleotides: TGTGCCAGCAGTCCAATGGCCACTGAAGCTTTCTTT. Its protein is CASSPMATEAFF.

This chain joins TRBV6-4 and TRBJ1-1, with D perhaps TRBD1 (5 bases). The V end was cut by 0 bases, the J end by 4 bases, with 18 bases between. CDR1 is MRHNA, CDR2 SNTAGT, per germline. CDR3 length: 17 residues. CDR3 residues: CASSDSRVGVGTTEAFF. The CDR3 nucleotides read TGTGCCAGCAGTGACTCGAGAGTGGGGGTTGGGACCACTGAAGCTTTCTTT.

The CDR3, as DNA: TGTGCCAGCAGCCGCCAGATCCCCTCCTACACCTTC. It translates to CASSRQIPSYTF. This chain links TRBV6-2 or TRBV6-3 with TRBJ1-2; no clear D. The V and J ends lost 6 bases and 10 bases respectively, with 15 bases between them. Germline CDR1 MNHEY, CDR2 SVGEGT. This CDR3 has 12 amino acids.

The CDR3 sequence: CASSPSSGRASDTQYF. CDR3 DNA sequence: TGCGCCAGCAGCCCCTCTAGCGGGAGGGCCTCAGATACGCAGTATTTT. The rearrangement joins TRBV5-1 to TRBJ2-3, with 12 nucleotides matching TRBD2. The V segment lost 4 bases and the J segment 4 bases; nucleotides outside the gene matches: 7. The CDR3 is made up of 16 amino acids. The V gene's germline CDR1 is SGHRS and CDR2 YFSETQ.

This clone appeared a single time. The chain joins TRBV14 to TRBJ1-2, with TRBD1 matching over 8 bases. This CDR3 is built from 14 residues. Per the germline V gene, CDR1 is SGHDN and CDR2 is FVKESK. The trim removed 4 bases at V and 8 bases at J, leaving 9 bases unmatched. CDR3 sequence reads: CASSPGQGLWGYTF. The DNA of the CDR3 is TGTGCCAGCAGCCCCGGACAGGGCCTGTGGGGCTACACCTTC.

This clone was counted between two and nine times. J is TRBJ1-2 and V is TRBV19, with D possibly matching TRBD1 (5 bases). This CDR3 comprises 14 residues. CDR1 is LNHDA, CDR2 SQIVND, per germline (reference sequence). The ends were cut back, 4 bases at V and 4 bases at J, with 13 bases in the middle. The CDR3 reads CASSTRDALYGYTF. CDR3 sequence (DNA): TGTGCCAGTAGTACACGGGACGCGCTCTATGGCTACACCTTC.

This sequence joins TRBV10-3 and TRBJ1-1; D call uncertain. This CDR3 spans 13 amino acids. CDR1 and CDR2 from the germline V gene are ENHRY and SYGVKD. Trimming shortened V by 4 bases and J by 9 bases, and 15 bases separated the two germline ends. CDR3 sequence: CAISGSESTKAFF. The CDR3 bases are TGTGCCATCAGTGGGTCCGAAAGCACCAAAGCTTTCTTT.

This clone was recorded only once. This rearrangement joins TRBV28 to TRBJ2-4, with a possible D match to TRBD1 (5 bases). Trimming took 5 bases from V and 3 from J, leaving 17 bases between them. Germline values: CDR1 MDHEN, CDR2 SYDVKM. The CDR3 extends over 16 amino acids. The chain's CDR3 is CASSPYSSQGKNIQYF. Here the CDR3 DNA reads TGTGCCAGCAGTCCATACAGTAGCCAGGGCAAAAACATTCAGTACTTC.

This chain joins TRBV30 and TRBJ1-6; D is undetermined. Trimming removed 1 base from V and 3 bases from J, with 7 bases in between. Germline V gives CDR1 GTSNPN, CDR2 SVGIG (reference sequence). The CDR3 contains 14 residues. The CDR3 region has the DNA TGTGCCTGGAGTGGTTGGGACTATAATTCACCCCTCCACTTT. It encodes CAWSGWDYNSPLHF.

The chain has TRBV6-5 and TRBJ1-2, with 8 bases lining up with TRBD1. J was trimmed by 10 bases and V by 7 bases; bases with no gene match: 17. Looked up from germline, CDR1 is MNHEY and CDR2 is SVGAGI. This CDR3 is 15 amino acids long. The CDR3, as DNA: TGTGCCAGCACCTCCACCCGGACAGGGCTCCTACTCTACACCTTC. Protein: CASTSTRTGLLLYTF.

V and J are TRBV5-6 and TRBJ1-6; TRBD1 is a possible D gene (5 bases). V lost 0 bases and J 5 bases, leaving 6 bases between the germline ends. CDR1 is SGHDT, CDR2 YYEEEE, per germline. CDR3 length equals 14 residues. The DNA of the CDR3 is TGTGCCAGCAGCTTGGGACAGAATAATTCACCCCTCCACTTT. Translating it yields CASSLGQNNSPLHF.

This clone was detected only a few times. V gene TRBV6-5 combines with J gene TRBJ1-1; D uncertain. With 2 bases removed from V and 0 bases from J, the gap between germline ends came to 10 bases. In germline, CDR1 is MNHEY, CDR2 SVGAGI. The CDR3 extends over 15 amino acids. CDR3 sequence (DNA): TGTGCCAGCAGTTACAAAGGCGAAATGAACACTGAAGCTTTCTTT. Amino acids: CASSYKGEMNTEAFF.

The J gene is TRBJ1-2, the V gene TRBV27; D is ambiguous. V was trimmed by 1 base and J by 6 bases, leaving 9 bases between them. The CDR3 has 13 amino acids. Per germline, CDR1 MNHEY and CDR2 SMNVEV (reference sequence). Here the CDR3 DNA reads TGTGCCAGCAGTTTATACCAAGGAAATGGCTACACCTTC. It translates to CASSLYQGNGYTF.

This chain connects TRBV5-5 to TRBJ2-3; D may be TRBD2 (6 bases). The ends were cut back, 3 bases at V and 4 bases at J, with 12 bases in the middle. The CDR3 loop spans 14 amino acids. Germline V gene sequence: CDR1 SGHKS, CDR2 YYEKEE (reference sequence). CDR3 DNA sequence: TGTGCCAGCAGCTCGGGGGTCTTAGCAGATACGCAGTATTTT. The encoded protein is CASSSGVLADTQYF. The full variable domain, completed using reference TRBV5-5 and TRBJ2-3, is DAGVTQSPTHLIKTRGQQVTLRCSPISGHKSVSWYQQVLGQGPQFIFQYYEKEERGRGNFPDRFSARQFPNYSSELNVNALLLGDSALYLCASSSGVLADTQYFGPGTRLTVL.

The chain has TRBV7-2 and TRBJ1-2; 8 bases are a match to TRBD1. V gave up 0 bases and J gave up 3 bases; unmatched junction bases: 3. The CDR3 contains 15 residues. CDR1 SGHTA and CDR2 FQGNSA come from the germline V gene. CDR3 DNA sequence: TGTGCCAGCAGCTTAGCACAGGGGGTGTACTATGGCTACACCTTC. Translating it yields CASSLAQGVYYGYTF.

Only a few counts were recorded for this clone. The CDR3 region has the DNA TGTGCCAGCAGCTTGAGGCAGGGCTGGGGCTATGGCTACACCTTC. Residues: CASSLRQGWGYGYTF. The rearrangement links TRBV5-5 to TRBJ1-2, with D maybe TRBD1 (5 bases). The CDR3 totals 15 residues. Trimming stripped 1 base from V and 4 bases from J, with 14 bases between. CDR1 SGHKS and CDR2 YYEKEE come from the germline V gene (reference sequence).

The J gene is TRBJ1-1, the V gene TRBV10-3, with D perhaps matching TRBD1 (6 bases). The CDR3 runs to 13 residues. V gave up 8 bases and J gave up 4 bases, with 14 bases separating them. Germline V gene data show CDR1 as ENHRY and CDR2 as SYGVKD. CDR3 sequence (DNA): TGTGCCATCTCACCCGGGGGCGGCACTGAAGCTTTCTTT. This sequence encodes CAISPGGGTEAFF.